This T cell receptor (beta chain) was identified during a study of blood T cell repertoires in COVID-19. Study as a whole: Donors in the United States, Italy and Spain gave samples during acute or convalescent COVID-19.

Between the trimmed V and J ends, which lost 4 bases and 3 bases, there was a span of 22 bases. CDR1 is LGHNA and CDR2 is YSLEER in the germline V gene. The CDR3 is 19 residues long. Cohorts were determined from participant-reported clinical history. Recovery meant two consecutive negative NP/OP PCR tests, professional clearance, or resolved symptoms. In the original workflow: Amplification with reference gene primers provided the estimates of nucleated cell counts. The data were produced by immunoSEQ multiplex PCR, yet TCRdb's version contains in-frame clones alone and is incomplete. V and J calls and clone size are given by that table; D and trimming were obtained from the DNA. The table shows about 220,000 clones, with over 75% occurring only once.

This chain links TRBV4-3 with TRBJ2-6; a possible D gene is TRBD2 (7 bases). The sequence was obtained from an older woman who had recovered from COVID-19. Sequencing was done on a sample of PBMCs or T cells enriched from blood (not recorded which). In DNA form, the CDR3 reads TGCGCCAGCAGCCCGAAGGTGGGGGGGCTAGGTTATGGGGCCAACGTCCTGACTTTC. This sequence encodes CASSPKVGGLGYGANVLTF.